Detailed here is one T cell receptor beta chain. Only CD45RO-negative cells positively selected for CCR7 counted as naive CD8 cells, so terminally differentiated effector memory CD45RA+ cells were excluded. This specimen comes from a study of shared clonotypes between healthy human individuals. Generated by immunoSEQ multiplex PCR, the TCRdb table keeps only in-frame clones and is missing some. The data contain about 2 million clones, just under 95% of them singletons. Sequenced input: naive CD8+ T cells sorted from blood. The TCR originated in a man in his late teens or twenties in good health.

The CDR3: CASSPPEGYEQYF. CDR3 in DNA: TGTGCCAGCAGTCCCCCCGAGGGGTACGAGCAGTACTTC. The chain has TRBV6-5 and TRBJ2-7, with D tentatively TRBD1 or TRBD2 (5 bases each). Germline V gene sequence: CDR1 MNHEY, CDR2 SVGAGI. The V end was cut by 5 bases, the J end by 4 bases, with 12 bases between. The CDR3 runs to 13 residues.